The rows below give T cell receptor beta chains drawn from one sample of a study of blood T cell repertoires in COVID-19. Profiled with immunoSEQ multiplex PCR; TCRdb holds only in-frame clones, not every one. The sample has 150,000 or so clones; around 85% are singletons. Sequenced input: peripheral blood. These receptors were taken from a man aged 55 to 70 who had recovered from COVID-19. Both conserved end residues are part of each CDR3.

j_gene: TRBJ1-2; v_gene: TRBV18; CDR3aa: CASSPTVNYGYTF
j_gene: TRBJ1-2; v_gene: TRBV19; CDR3aa: CASTLGQGAESYGYTF
j_gene: TRBJ1-1; v_gene: TRBV7-9; CDR3aa: CASSLAEGITEAFF
j_gene: TRBJ1-3; v_gene: TRBV18; CDR3aa: CASTGDSGNTIYF
j_gene: TRBJ2-5; v_gene: TRBV6-5; CDR3aa: CASSYYSGGEETQYF
j_gene: TRBJ1-6; v_gene: TRBV7-2; CDR3aa: CASRSLPGAGGSPLHF
j_gene: TRBJ2-1; v_gene: TRBV7-8; CDR3aa: CASSPGGLGSYNEQFF
j_gene: TRBJ1-3; v_gene: TRBV2; CDR3aa: CASRIPPGAGNTIYF
j_gene: TRBJ2-2; v_gene: TRBV18; CDR3aa: CASSPPTATGELFF
j_gene: TRBJ1-2; v_gene: TRBV12-3/TRBV12-4; CDR3aa: CASSLAAGSGYTF
j_gene: TRBJ2-2; v_gene: TRBV7-9; CDR3aa: CASSPSGKGRFTGELFF
j_gene: TRBJ2-2; v_gene: TRBV2; CDR3aa: CAGRPQGRSTGELFF